The TCR beta chain under discussion was sequenced for a study of T cell responses to AZD1222 COVID-19 vaccine (dated by TCRdb to the early 2020s). For the study in its entirety: AZD1222 recipients given second doses at about 4 weeks or at about 12 weeks were pooled, since spike-specific TCR depth and breadth were not found to differ between the two schedules. Trial participants were enrolled into age subgroups of 18-55, 56-69 and 70-plus years, which contained approximately 150, 28 and 58 TCR-sequenced participants, respectively. A total of 230 to 250 trial participants underwent TCR sequencing, of whom 200 to 220 had received two doses of AZD1222 and approximately 26 had received two doses of the MenACWY control vaccine. The research as a whole found: Reportedly, almost half of the unique spike-specific TCRs recognized epitopes lying outside the regions that are mutated in the B.1.351 and B.1.1.7 variants. After two AZD1222 doses, both the breadth and the depth of spike-specific TCRs were significantly higher than at day 0 and than in MenACWY recipients. Because no day 14 peak-response samples were available, repertoires were characterized only after the peak T cell response. Conclusions about previously exposed vaccinees are limited because only six or seven AZD1222 recipients were SARS-CoV-2 seropositive at baseline. The 56-69-year group was small, and its depth increase did not reach significance, likely because of low power. The vaccine-associated CD4 TCRs covered the entire spike protein, and the dominant responses fell in regions 160-218 and 743-854. Participants were mostly white British and included more females than males, and it was suggested by the authors that clonal diversity may have been underestimated.

The CDR3 regions of human TCRbeta chains were analyzed by immunosequencing. Per the authors' processing: TCRs in the repertoires were matched against a reference library of SARS-CoV-2-specific TCRs that had been generated with the MIRA antigen-specificity platform. Breadth meant the fraction of unique TCRs that were SARS-CoV-2-associated, whereas depth meant the fraction of total T cells that were SARS-CoV-2-associated. Each spike-specific TCR was assigned to its reactive spike region and to a CD4 or CD8 class using the MIRA data. Log10-transformed breadth and depth values were compared by one-way ANOVA with Sidak's multiple comparisons tests. The immuneACCESS repertoire file appears here via TCRdb, limited to in-frame rearrangements. These files lack a portion of the clones; in checked studies, under half of the deficit traces to unresolved V genes, and the cause of the others is not known. That table gives V, J and clone size, and the DNA gave D and trimming. The sample records some 150,000 clones, roughly nine tenths of which are singletons. The ten largest account for about 1.5% of the sample.

CDR1 and CDR2 were assigned from the germline V gene as SGHTA and FQGNSA. Clipping removes 5 bases from V and 3 bases from J, with 9 as the unmatched junction base count. From the cysteine up to the phenylalanine, the CDR3 has a length of 15 residues. The CDR3 DNA has 45 bases and is translated from base 1. The time point label here, explained by the study, means: baseline before first vaccination. Samples from vaccinated people were obtained from the UK trials COV001 and COV002, which included a single-blind randomized controlled phase 2/3 trial of AZD1222 (ChAdOx1 nCoV-19) in healthy adults. Trial participant PBMC samples were collected at day 0 and day 28 after the second dose for TCRbeta chain sequencing. Details on this clone: Its antigen target is currently unknown. Qualities for individual bases were not recorded, and no much larger clone is one base off.

The sample was peripheral blood, taken on day 0 of AZD1222 vaccination. The receptor comes from an adult in good health. This chain joins TRBV7-2 to TRBJ1-2; 7 bases in between match TRBD1. The CDR3 protein is CASSTRGQRYYGYTF. In nucleotides, the sequence is TGTGCCAGCAGCACGAGGGGACAGAGATACTATGGCTACACCTTC.